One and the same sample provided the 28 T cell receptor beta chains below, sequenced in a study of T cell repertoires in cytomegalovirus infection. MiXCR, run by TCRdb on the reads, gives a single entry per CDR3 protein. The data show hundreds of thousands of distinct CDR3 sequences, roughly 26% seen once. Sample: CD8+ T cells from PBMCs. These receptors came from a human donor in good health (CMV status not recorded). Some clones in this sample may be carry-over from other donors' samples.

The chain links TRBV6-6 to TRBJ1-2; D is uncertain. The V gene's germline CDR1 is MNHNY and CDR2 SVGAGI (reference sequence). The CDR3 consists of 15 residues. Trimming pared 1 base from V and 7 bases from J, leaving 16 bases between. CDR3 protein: CASSYYGQGAGGYTF. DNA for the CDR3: TGTGCCAGCAGTTACTACGGGCAAGGAGCGGGTGGCTACACCTTC.

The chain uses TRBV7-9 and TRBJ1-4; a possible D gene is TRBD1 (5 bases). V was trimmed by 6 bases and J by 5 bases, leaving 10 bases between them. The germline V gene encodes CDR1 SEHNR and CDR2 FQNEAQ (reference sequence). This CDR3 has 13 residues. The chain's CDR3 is CASSSGQNEKLFF. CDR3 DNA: TGTGCCAGCAGTTCAGGGCAGAATGAAAAACTGTTTTTT.

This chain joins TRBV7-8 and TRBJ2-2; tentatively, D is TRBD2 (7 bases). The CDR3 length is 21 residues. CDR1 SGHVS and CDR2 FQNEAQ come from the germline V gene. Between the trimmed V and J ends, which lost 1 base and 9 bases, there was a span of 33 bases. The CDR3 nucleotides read TGTGCCAGCAGCTTAGTATGGGGGGCGGTTGCGGGGGCCGACGGGACCAGGGAGCTGTTTTTT. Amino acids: CASSLVWGAVAGADGTRELFF.

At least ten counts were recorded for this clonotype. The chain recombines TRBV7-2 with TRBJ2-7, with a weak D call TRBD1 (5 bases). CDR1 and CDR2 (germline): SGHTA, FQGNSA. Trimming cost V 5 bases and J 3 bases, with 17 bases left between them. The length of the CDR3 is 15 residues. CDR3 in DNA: TGTGCCAGCAGCCTAGGGGTGGTGCCCCTCTACGAGCAGTACGTC. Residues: CASSLGVVPLYEQYV.

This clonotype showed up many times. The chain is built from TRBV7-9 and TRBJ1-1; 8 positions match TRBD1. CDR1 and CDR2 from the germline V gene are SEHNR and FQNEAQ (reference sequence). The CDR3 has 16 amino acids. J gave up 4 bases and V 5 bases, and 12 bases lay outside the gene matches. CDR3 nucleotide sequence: TGTGCCAGCAGCCCTAACCCGGACAGGGTACCCACTGAAGCTTTCTTT. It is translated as CASSPNPDRVPTEAFF.

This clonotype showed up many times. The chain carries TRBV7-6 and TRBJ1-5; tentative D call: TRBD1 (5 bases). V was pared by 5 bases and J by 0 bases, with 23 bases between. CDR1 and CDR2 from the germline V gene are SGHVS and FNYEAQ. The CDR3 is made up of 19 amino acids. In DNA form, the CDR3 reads TGTGCCAGCAGCCCTGGGGCGGCAGGGTACGATTATAGCAATCAGCCCCAGCATTTT. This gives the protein CASSPGAAGYDYSNQPQHF.

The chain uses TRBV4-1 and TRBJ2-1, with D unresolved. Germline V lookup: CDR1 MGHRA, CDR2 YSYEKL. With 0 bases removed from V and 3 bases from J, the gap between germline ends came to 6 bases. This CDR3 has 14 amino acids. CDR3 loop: CASSQEFGYNEQFF. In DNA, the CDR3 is TGCGCCAGCAGCCAAGAATTTGGCTACAATGAGCAGTTCTTC.

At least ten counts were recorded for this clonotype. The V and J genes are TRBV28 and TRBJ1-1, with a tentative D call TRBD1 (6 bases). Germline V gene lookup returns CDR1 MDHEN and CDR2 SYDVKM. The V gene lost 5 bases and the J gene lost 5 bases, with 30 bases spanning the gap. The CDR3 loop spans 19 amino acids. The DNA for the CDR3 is TGTGCCAGCAGTCCCCAATACCCCGGGACATCGCCCGGATTGACTGAAGCTTTCTTT. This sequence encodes CASSPQYPGTSPGLTEAFF.

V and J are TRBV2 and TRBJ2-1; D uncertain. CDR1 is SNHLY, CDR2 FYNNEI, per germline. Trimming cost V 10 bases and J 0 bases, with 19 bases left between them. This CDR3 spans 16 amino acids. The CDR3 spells CATPLKAKSSYNEQFF. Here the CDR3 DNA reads TGTGCCACCCCACTGAAGGCCAAGAGCTCCTACAATGAGCAGTTCTTC.

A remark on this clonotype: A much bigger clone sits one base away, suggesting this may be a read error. The chain's CDR3 is CASSIPNSYTGELFF. For the CDR3, the DNA is TGTGCCAGTAGTATACCCAACAGCTACACCGGGGAGCTGTTTTTT. The rearrangement links TRBV19 to TRBJ2-2; D call uncertain. Germline CDR1 is LNHDA and CDR2 is SQIVND (reference sequence). Trimming shortened V by 2 bases and J by 3 bases, and 10 bases separated the two germline ends. This CDR3 is built from 15 residues.

As DNA, the CDR3 is TGTGCCAGCCCAACCGACACCGGGGAGCGGGGGAGCTCCTACGAGCAGTACGTC. It encodes CASPTDTGERGSSYEQYV. J is TRBJ2-7 and V is TRBV6-2 or TRBV6-3; 8 bases match TRBD2. In germline, CDR1 is MNHEY, CDR2 SVGEGT. After removal of 8 bases from V and 0 bases from J, the junction contained 18 bases not matched to a gene. The CDR3 consists of 18 residues.

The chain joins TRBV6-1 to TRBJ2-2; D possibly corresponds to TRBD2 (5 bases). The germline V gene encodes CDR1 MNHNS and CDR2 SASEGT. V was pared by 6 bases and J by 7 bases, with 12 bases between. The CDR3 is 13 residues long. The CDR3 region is CASRIGSNGELFF. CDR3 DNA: TGTGCCAGCAGAATAGGGAGTAACGGGGAGCTGTTTTTT.

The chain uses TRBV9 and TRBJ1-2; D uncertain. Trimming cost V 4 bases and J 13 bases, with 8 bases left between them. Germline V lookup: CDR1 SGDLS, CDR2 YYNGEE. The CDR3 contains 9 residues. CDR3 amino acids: CASSPDATF. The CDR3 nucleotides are TGTGCCAGCAGCCCCGACGCCACCTTC. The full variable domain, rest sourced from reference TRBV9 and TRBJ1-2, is DSGVTQTPKHLITATGQRVTLRCSPRSGDLSVYWYQQSLDQGLQFLIQYYNGEERAKGNILERFSAQQFPDLHSELNLSSLELGDSALYFCASSPDATFGSGTRLTVV.

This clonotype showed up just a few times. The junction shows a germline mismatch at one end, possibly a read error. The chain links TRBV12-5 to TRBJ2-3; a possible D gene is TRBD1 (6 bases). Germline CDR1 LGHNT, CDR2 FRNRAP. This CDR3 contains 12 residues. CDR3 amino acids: CASGSPDRTLFF. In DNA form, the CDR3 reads TGTGCTAGTGGTTCACCCGACAGGACCCTTTTTTTT.

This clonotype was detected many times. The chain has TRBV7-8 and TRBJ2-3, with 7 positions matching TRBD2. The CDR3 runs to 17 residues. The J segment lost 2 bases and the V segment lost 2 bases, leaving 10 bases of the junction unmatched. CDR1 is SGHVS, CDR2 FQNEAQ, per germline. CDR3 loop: CASSLSFLAENTDTQYF. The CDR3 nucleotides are TGTGCCAGCAGCTTAAGTTTCCTAGCGGAGAACACAGATACGCAGTATTTT.

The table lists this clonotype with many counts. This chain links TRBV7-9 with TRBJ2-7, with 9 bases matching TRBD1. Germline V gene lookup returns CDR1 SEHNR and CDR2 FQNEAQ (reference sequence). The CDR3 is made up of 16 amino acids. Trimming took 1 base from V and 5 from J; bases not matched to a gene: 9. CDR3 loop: CASSLGPMDRGHEQYF. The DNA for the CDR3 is TGTGCCAGCAGCTTAGGTCCAATGGACAGGGGCCACGAGCAGTACTTC.

In DNA, the CDR3 is TGTGCCAGCAGTTACCAACGACAGGACTACGAGCAGTACGTC. The encoded protein is CASSYQRQDYEQYV. This chain joins TRBV6-2 or TRBV6-3 and TRBJ2-7; tentative D call: TRBD1 (6 bases). The length of the CDR3 is 14 residues. Trimming took 2 bases from V and 3 from J, leaving 11 bases between them. CDR1 is MNHEY and CDR2 is SVGEGT in the germline V gene.

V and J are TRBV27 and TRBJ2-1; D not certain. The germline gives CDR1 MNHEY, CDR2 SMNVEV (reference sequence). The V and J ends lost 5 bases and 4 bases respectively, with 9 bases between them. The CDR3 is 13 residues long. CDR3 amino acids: CASSPWEYNEQFF. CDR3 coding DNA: TGTGCCAGCAGTCCCTGGGAATACAATGAGCAGTTCTTC.

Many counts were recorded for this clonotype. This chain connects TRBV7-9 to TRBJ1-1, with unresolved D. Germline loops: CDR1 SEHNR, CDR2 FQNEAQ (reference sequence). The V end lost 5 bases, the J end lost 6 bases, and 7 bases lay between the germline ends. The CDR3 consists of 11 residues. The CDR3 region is CASSRLPEAFF. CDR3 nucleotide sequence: TGTGCCAGCAGCAGACTGCCTGAAGCTTTCTTT. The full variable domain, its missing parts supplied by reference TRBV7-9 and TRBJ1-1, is DTGVSQNPRHKITKRGQNVTFRCDPISEHNRLYWYRQTLGQGPEFLTYFQNEAQLEKSRLLSDRFSAERPKGSFSTLEIQRTEQGDSAMYLCASSRLPEAFFGQGTRLTVV.

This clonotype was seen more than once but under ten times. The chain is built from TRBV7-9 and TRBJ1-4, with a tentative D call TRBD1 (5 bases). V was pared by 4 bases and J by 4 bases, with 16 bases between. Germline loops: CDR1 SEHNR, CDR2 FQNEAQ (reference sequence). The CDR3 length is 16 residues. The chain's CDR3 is CASSSFARGSNEKLFF. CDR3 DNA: TGTGCCAGCAGCTCGTTTGCTAGGGGAAGTAATGAAAAACTGTTTTTT.

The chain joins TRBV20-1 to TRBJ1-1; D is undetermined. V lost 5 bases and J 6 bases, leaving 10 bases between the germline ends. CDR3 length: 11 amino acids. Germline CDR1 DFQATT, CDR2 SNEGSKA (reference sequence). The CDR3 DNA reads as TGCAGTGCTGTTGTCCCACCTGAAGCTTTCTTT. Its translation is CSAVVPPEAFF.

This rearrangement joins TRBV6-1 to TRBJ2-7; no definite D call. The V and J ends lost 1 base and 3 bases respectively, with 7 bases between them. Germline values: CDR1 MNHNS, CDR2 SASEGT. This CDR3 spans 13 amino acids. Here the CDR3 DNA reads TGTGCCAGCAGTGAAGTCTCCGGCTACGAGCAGTACGTC. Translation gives CASSEVSGYEQYV.

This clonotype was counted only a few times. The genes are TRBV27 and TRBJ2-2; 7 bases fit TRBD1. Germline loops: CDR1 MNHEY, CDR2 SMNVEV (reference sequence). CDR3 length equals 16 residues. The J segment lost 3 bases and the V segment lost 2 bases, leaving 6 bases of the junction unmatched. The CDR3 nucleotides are TGTGCCAGCAGTTTACCCGGGACAGTTTACACCGGGGAGCTGTTTTTT. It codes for CASSLPGTVYTGELFF.

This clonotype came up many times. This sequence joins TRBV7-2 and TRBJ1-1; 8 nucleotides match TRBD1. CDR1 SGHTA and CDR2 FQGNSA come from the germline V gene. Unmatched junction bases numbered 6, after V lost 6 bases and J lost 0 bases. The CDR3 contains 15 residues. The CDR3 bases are TGTGCCAGCAGTCCTACGGGACAGGTGAACACTGAAGCTTTCTTT. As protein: CASSPTGQVNTEAFF.

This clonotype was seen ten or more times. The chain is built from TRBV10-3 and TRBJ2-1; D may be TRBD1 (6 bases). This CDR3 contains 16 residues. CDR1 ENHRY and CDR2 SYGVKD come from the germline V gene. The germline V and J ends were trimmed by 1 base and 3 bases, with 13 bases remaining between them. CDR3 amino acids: CAISEYGSGVYNEQFF. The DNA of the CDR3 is TGTGCCATCAGTGAGTACGGGTCAGGGGTCTACAATGAGCAGTTCTTC.

The CDR3 here is CASSLRRQGNEQFF. DNA for the CDR3: TGTGCCAGCAGTTTAAGGCGCCAGGGTAATGAGCAGTTCTTC. The chain combines TRBV12-3 or TRBV12-4 with TRBJ2-1, with D perhaps matching TRBD1 (5 bases). The CDR3 sequence is 14 residues long. V shed 2 bases and J shed 7 bases, with 12 bases lying between them.

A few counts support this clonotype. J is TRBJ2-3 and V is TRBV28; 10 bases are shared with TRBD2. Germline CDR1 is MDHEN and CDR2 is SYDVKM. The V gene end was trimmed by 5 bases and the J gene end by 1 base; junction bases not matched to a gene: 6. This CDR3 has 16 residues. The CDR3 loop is CASSPLSGGRTDTQYF. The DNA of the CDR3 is TGTGCCAGCAGTCCCCTTAGCGGGGGGCGCACAGATACGCAGTATTTT.

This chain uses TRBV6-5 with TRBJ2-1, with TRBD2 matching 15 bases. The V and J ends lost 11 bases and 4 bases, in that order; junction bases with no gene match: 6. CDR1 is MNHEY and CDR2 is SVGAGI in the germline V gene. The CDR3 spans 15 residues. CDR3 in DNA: TGTGCCTCCGGACTAGCGGGGGGGATTTACAATGAGCAGTTCTTC. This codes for CASGLAGGIYNEQFF.